These 31 T cell receptor beta chains were sequenced from one sample in a study of blood T cell repertoires in COVID-19. Sequencing was performed with immunoSEQ multiplex PCR; in TCRdb, only in-frame clones are kept and a portion is missing. The profile shows about 300,000 clones, roughly 86% of them singletons. The source material was peripheral blood. These receptors were collected from a woman aged 30 to 39 with COVID-19, enrolled during active disease.

The rearrangement links TRBV6-5 to TRBJ2-1, with TRBD1 as a possible D gene (8 bases). V was shortened by 5 bases and J by 7 bases, with 18 bases between the two germline ends. Germline V gives CDR1 MNHEY, CDR2 SVGAGI. The CDR3 contains 15 residues. CDR3 in amino acids: CASSRTGGAPNEQFF. The CDR3 coding sequence is TGTGCCAGCAGTCGAACAGGGGGGGCACCTAATGAGCAGTTCTTC.

The chain uses TRBV6-5 and TRBJ2-2; 12 bases line up with TRBD2. Trimming at V came to 4 bases and at J to 5 bases, leaving 2 bases not matched to a gene. This CDR3 region has 15 residues. Germline V gives CDR1 MNHEY, CDR2 SVGAGI. Here the CDR3 reads CASSLGLAGTGELFF. CDR3 nucleotides: TGTGCCAGCAGTTTAGGACTAGCGGGAACCGGGGAGCTGTTTTTT.

On this clone: The junction departs from germline at one end; a sequencing error may be responsible. This chain joins TRBV3-1 (or the pseudogene TRBV3-2) and TRBJ2-7; D perhaps matches TRBD2 (6 bases). The CDR3 is made up of 12 amino acids. CDR1 is LGHDT and CDR2 is YNNKEL in the germline V gene (reference sequence). The CDR3 coding sequence is TGTGCCAGCAGCCAAGACCTGCGGGACGGTATCTTC. This sequence encodes CASSQDLRDGIF.

The V gene is TRBV5-1, the J gene TRBJ1-3; unclear D gene. The CDR3 has 16 residues. Trimming removed 2 bases at V and 0 bases at J, with 12 bases between. CDR1 SGHRS and CDR2 YFSETQ come from the germline V gene. The CDR3 here is CASSFNSLSSGNTIYF. The CDR3 DNA is TGCGCCAGCAGCTTCAACAGTTTGAGCTCTGGAAACACCATATATTTT.

The table lists this clone with a few counts. V is TRBV5-5 and J is TRBJ2-2; D gene uncertain. V lost 4 bases and J 2 bases, leaving 6 bases between the germline ends. Germline V gene lookup returns CDR1 SGHKS and CDR2 YYEKEE (reference sequence). This CDR3 has 13 amino acids. The CDR3 reads CASSLVNTGELFF. The CDR3 bases are TGTGCCAGCAGCCTCGTCAACACCGGGGAGCTGTTTTTT.

The V and J genes are TRBV3-1 (or the pseudogene TRBV3-2) and TRBJ2-1; 8 bases line up with TRBD2. Germline V gene lookup returns CDR1 LGHDT and CDR2 YNNKEL (reference sequence). With V trimmed by 1 base and J by 3 bases, 5 bases remained unmatched. The CDR3 runs to 16 residues. The CDR3: CASSQVGRGGYNEQFF. CDR3 sequence (DNA): TGTGCCAGCAGCCAAGTCGGGAGGGGGGGCTACAATGAGCAGTTCTTC.

The chain has TRBV18 and TRBJ1-5; D perhaps matches TRBD1 (6 bases). CDR3 size: 13 residues. Germline assignment: CDR1 KGHSH and CDR2 LQKENI. V shed 8 bases and J shed 5 bases, with 13 bases lying between them. The CDR3 region is CASATGLDQPQHF. CDR3 DNA: TGTGCCAGCGCGACAGGACTTGATCAGCCCCAGCATTTT.

This chain uses TRBV11-3 with TRBJ2-3; the D gene is possibly TRBD2 (5 bases). CDR3 size: 13 residues. CDR1 and CDR2 from the germline V gene are SGHNT and YENEEA. V was shortened by 4 bases and J by 6 bases, with 11 bases between the two germline ends. The CDR3: CASSWELGDTQYF. CDR3 coding DNA: TGTGCCAGCAGCTGGGAGCTAGGGGATACGCAGTATTTT. Full variable domain (rest looked up from reference TRBV11-3 and TRBJ2-3): EAGVVQSPRYKIIEKKQPVAFWCNPISGHNTLYWYLQNLGQGPELLIRYENEEAVDDSQLPKDRFSAERLKGVDSTLKIQPAELGDSAVYLCASSWELGDTQYFGPGTRLTVL.

J is TRBJ1-5 and V is TRBV5-6; D may be TRBD1 (5 bases). This CDR3 has 18 residues. V lost 3 bases and J lost 8, with 27 bases in between. Germline-derived CDR1 and CDR2 are SGHDT and YYEEEE. CDR3 region: CASSCPTHQGRFLKPQHF. For the CDR3, the DNA is TGTGCCAGCAGCTGCCCTACGCACCAGGGTCGGTTCCTAAAGCCCCAGCATTTT.

The gene calls are TRBV27 and TRBJ1-5, with D uncertain. Trimming took 7 bases from V and 2 from J, leaving 15 bases between them. The CDR3 spans 15 residues. Per germline, CDR1 MNHEY and CDR2 SMNVEV (reference sequence). CDR3 protein: CASTLSRLGNQPQHF. The CDR3 DNA reads as TGTGCCAGCACCCTTTCGCGACTTGGCAATCAGCCCCAGCATTTT.

J is TRBJ1-5 and V is TRBV19; D unclear. Trimming pared 1 base from V and 6 bases from J, leaving 16 bases between. The CDR3 length is 16 residues. Germline V gene sequence: CDR1 LNHDA, CDR2 SQIVND (reference sequence). The CDR3 loop is CASSIAGRTRGQPQHF. The CDR3 nucleotides read TGTGCCAGTAGTATAGCGGGCAGGACTCGCGGTCAGCCCCAGCATTTT.

This clone was detected only once. This chain joins TRBV12-5 and TRBJ2-3, with a tentative D call TRBD2 (5 bases). The germline gives CDR1 LGHNT, CDR2 FRNRAP. There are 14 residues in the CDR3. Trimming cost V 1 base and J 3 bases, with 8 bases left between them. CDR3 nucleotides: TGTGCTAGTGGTTTGGCTAGCCCAACAGATACGCAGTATTTT. Translating it yields CASGLASPTDTQYF. Combining the CDR3 with reference TRBV12-5 and TRBJ2-3 gives the whole variable domain DARVTQTPRHKVTEMGQEVTMRCQPILGHNTVFWYRQTMMQGLELLAYFRNRAPLDDSGMPKDRFSAEMPDATLATLKIQPSEPRDSAVYFCASGLASPTDTQYFGPGTRLTVL.

This clone showed up just a few times. The chain combines TRBV29-1 with TRBJ2-7; 7 bases are a match to TRBD1. This CDR3 spans 14 amino acids. Germline values: CDR1 SQVTM, CDR2 ANQGSEA. With 5 bases clipped from V and 4 bases from J, the junction kept 11 bases outside the gene matches. The CDR3 nucleotides read TGCAGCGTTAGACCTCGGGACAGATTGTACGAGCAGTACGTC. Amino acid sequence: CSVRPRDRLYEQYV.

The V call is TRBV11-1, the J call TRBJ2-2, with 8 bases identical to TRBD1. V was clipped by 4 bases and J by 0 bases; unmatched bases: 1. Looked up from germline, CDR1 is SGHAT and CDR2 is FQDESV (reference sequence). The CDR3 loop spans 15 amino acids. CDR3 sequence (DNA): TGTGCCAGCAGCTGGACAGGGACGAACACCGGGGAGCTGTTTTTT. Its protein product is CASSWTGTNTGELFF.

The chain combines TRBV10-2 with TRBJ1-1; D might be TRBD1 (6 bases). Per the germline V gene, CDR1 is WSHSY and CDR2 is SAAADI. The V gene lost 8 bases and the J gene lost 1 base, with 11 bases spanning the gap. The CDR3 covers 13 residues. The CDR3 DNA sequence: TGCGCCAGCTCAACACAGGGGAACACTGAAGCTTTCTTT. This encodes CASSTQGNTEAFF.

CDR3: CASALGASTDTQYF. The CDR3 DNA follows: TGTGCTAGTGCCCTAGGGGCTAGCACAGATACGCAGTATTTT. The rearrangement links TRBV12-5 to TRBJ2-3, with a possible D match to TRBD1 (5 bases). V gave up 7 bases and J gave up 0 bases, with 11 bases separating them. In germline, CDR1 is LGHNT, CDR2 FRNRAP. CDR3 length: 14 residues. Variable domain in full (rest from reference TRBV12-5 and TRBJ2-3): DARVTQTPRHKVTEMGQEVTMRCQPILGHNTVFWYRQTMMQGLELLAYFRNRAPLDDSGMPKDRFSAEMPDATLATLKIQPSEPRDSAVYFCASALGASTDTQYFGPGTRLTVL.

The rearrangement links TRBV9 to TRBJ1-3; TRBD1 agrees at 10 bases. CDR1 and CDR2 from the germline V gene are SGDLS and YYNGEE. V lost 10 bases and J lost 0; bases outside the gene matches: 4. The CDR3 spans 14 residues. CDR3 region: CASDRGSSGNTIYF. CDR3 coding DNA: TGTGCCTCGGACAGGGGGAGCTCTGGAAACACCATATATTTT. Combining the CDR3 with reference TRBV9 and TRBJ1-3 gives the whole variable domain DSGVTQTPKHLITATGQRVTLRCSPRSGDLSVYWYQQSLDQGLQFLIQYYNGEERAKGNILERFSAQQFPDLHSELNLSSLELGDSALYFCASDRGSSGNTIYFGEGSWLTVV.

Only a few counts were recorded for this clone. V gene TRBV28 combines with J gene TRBJ1-2, with 10 nucleotides matching TRBD1. Germline V CDR1 and CDR2: MDHEN, SYDVKM. Germline trimming cut 5 bases from V and 8 bases from J; bases unmatched to any gene: 14. The CDR3 totals 16 residues. CDR3 sequence: CASSPPGTGDMKGYTF. CDR3 sequence (DNA): TGTGCCAGCAGTCCCCCCGGGACAGGGGATATGAAGGGCTACACCTTC.

The V call is TRBV5-6, the J call TRBJ1-2, with 7 bases aligning to TRBD1. Germline V lookup: CDR1 SGHDT, CDR2 YYEEEE. Germline trimming cut 2 bases from V and 4 bases from J; bases unmatched to any gene: 14. The CDR3 is 17 residues long. The CDR3 here is CASSLYSGQKSAYGYTF. The CDR3 DNA is TGTGCCAGCAGCTTATACTCGGGACAGAAATCGGCCTATGGCTACACCTTC.

The count of this clone is one. This chain uses TRBV11-3 with TRBJ2-5; 8 bases agree with TRBD2. This CDR3 region has 16 residues. V shed 4 bases and J 2 bases; nucleotides not matched to a gene: 9. Germline-derived CDR1 and CDR2 are SGHNT and YENEEA. CDR3 nucleotides: TGTGCCAGCAGCTCTCGGGTTAGCGGGGCTCAAGAGACCCAGTACTTC. Translation: CASSSRVSGAQETQYF.

The V and J genes are TRBV6-6 and TRBJ1-6; D not certain. The CDR3 has 16 amino acids. Trimming took 2 bases from V and 7 from J, leaving 15 bases between them. The germline CDR1 and CDR2 sequences are MNHNY and SVGAGI (reference sequence). The CDR3 region has the DNA TGTGCCAGCAGTTACGAACGGGTTATAGCCAATTCACCCCTCCACTTT. It specifies CASSYERVIANSPLHF.

This clone showed up many times. The rearrangement uses TRBV7-9 and TRBJ2-7; 7 nucleotides agree with TRBD1. Trimming at V came to 5 bases and at J to 5 bases, leaving 3 bases not matched to a gene. CDR1 and CDR2 from the germline V gene are SEHNR and FQNEAQ (reference sequence). This CDR3 region has 12 residues. The CDR3 DNA follows: TGTGCCAGCAGCCTGACAGGGAACGAGCAGTACGTC. This gives the protein CASSLTGNEQYV.

The chain links TRBV28 to TRBJ1-6, with 8 bases aligning to TRBD1. The CDR3 is 16 amino acids. Trimming removed 2 bases from V and 6 bases from J; junction bases left unmatched: 6. Germline CDR1 reads MDHEN; CDR2 reads SYDVKM. The CDR3 DNA is TGTGCCAGCAGTTTAACGCTTACAGGGGGTAATTCACCCCTCCACTTT. Its translation is CASSLTLTGGNSPLHF.

The chain employs TRBV6-1 and TRBJ2-3; 7 bases map to TRBD1. Germline V gene lookup returns CDR1 MNHNS and CDR2 SASEGT. The CDR3 runs to 15 residues. Unmatched junction bases numbered 6, after V lost 2 bases and J lost 4 bases. CDR3 sequence: CASSERAGGSDTQYF. The CDR3 DNA reads as TGTGCCAGCAGTGAAAGGGCAGGGGGTTCAGATACGCAGTATTTT.

This clone was seen only once. The chain employs TRBV5-1 and TRBJ2-3; D is unclear. Germline CDR1 is SGHRS and CDR2 is YFSETQ. The CDR3 runs 15 residues. Trimming left V 0 bases short and J 1 base short, with 9 bases between. The CDR3 loop reads CASSLARGGTDTQYF. The CDR3 DNA follows: TGCGCCAGCAGCTTGGCCCGCGGTGGCACAGATACGCAGTATTTT.

This chain connects TRBV19 to TRBJ1-2, with 7 positions matching TRBD1. The CDR3 runs to 14 residues. The germline CDR1 and CDR2 sequences are LNHDA and SQIVND (reference sequence). The V segment lost 6 bases and the J segment 2 bases; nucleotides outside the gene matches: 6. The CDR3 is CASSPGQWNYGYTF. In DNA form, the CDR3 reads TGTGCCAGTAGCCCGGGACAGTGGAACTATGGCTACACCTTC.

The CDR3 loop is CASRAGQGANYGYTF. The CDR3 coding sequence is TGTGCCAGCAGGGCGGGACAGGGGGCTAACTATGGCTACACCTTC. V gene TRBV6-5 combines with J gene TRBJ1-2; TRBD1 matches at 11 bases. Trimming took 6 bases from V and 0 from J; bases not matched to a gene: 3. The CDR3 spans 15 residues. From germline, CDR1 is MNHEY and CDR2 SVGAGI.

The V call is TRBV25-1, the J call TRBJ2-5; 7 bases map to TRBD2. With V trimmed by 6 bases and J by 5 bases, 12 bases remained unmatched. The germline gives CDR1 MGHDK, CDR2 SYGVNS. CDR3 length: 15 residues. CDR3 protein: CASSLGLAAGETQYF. Here the CDR3 DNA reads TGTGCCAGCAGCCTTGGGCTAGCGGCGGGGGAGACCCAGTACTTC.

The V call is TRBV6-6, the J call TRBJ1-2; the D is unclear. The CDR3 spans 15 residues. From germline, CDR1 is MNHNY and CDR2 SVGAGI (reference sequence). The V gene lost 2 bases and the J gene lost 0 bases, with 10 bases spanning the gap. In DNA form, the CDR3 reads TGTGCCAGCAGTTACCTAGAAAAGTCTAACTATGGCTACACCTTC. Its translation: CASSYLEKSNYGYTF.

The V call is TRBV5-4, the J call TRBJ2-1, with 8 bases aligning to TRBD1. CDR3 size: 15 residues. Looked up from germline, CDR1 is SGHNT and CDR2 is YYREEE (reference sequence). V lost 3 bases, J lost 9 bases, and 11 bases stayed unmatched. This CDR3 is CASSSKTGVEGEQFF. DNA for the CDR3: TGTGCCAGCAGCTCAAAGACAGGGGTGGAGGGTGAGCAGTTCTTC.

The chain uses TRBV4-1 and TRBJ1-2, with TRBD1 matching 7 bases. The ends lost 6 bases at V and 4 bases at J; junction bases unmatched: 5. The CDR3 has 13 amino acids. The germline V gene encodes CDR1 MGHRA and CDR2 YSYEKL. In DNA, the CDR3 is TGCGCCAGCAGACCCACAGGGGTCTATGGCTACACCTTC. As protein: CASRPTGVYGYTF.